A single sample is the source of the 25 T cell receptor beta chains below, sequenced in a study of identical twins. TCRdb independently ran MiXCR on the 5' RACE reads; one entry per CDR3 protein. The sample consists of about 690,000 distinct CDR3 sequences, roughly 6% of them appearing once. Sequenced sample: naive T cells sorted from blood. These receptors were taken from a man in his late teens or twenties in good health.

This clonotype was seen a few times. V usage is TRBV7-9 and J usage is TRBJ2-7, with D possibly TRBD2 on 5 matching bases. V was pared by 0 bases and J by 5 bases, with 11 bases between. In germline, CDR1 is SEHNR, CDR2 FQNEAQ (reference sequence). This CDR3 contains 14 residues. DNA of the CDR3: TGTGCCAGCAGCTTAGCGGGAGAATTCCACGAGCAGTACTTC. As protein: CASSLAGEFHEQYF.

A word on this clonotype: A much larger clone lies a single base off, so this may be a read error. V usage is TRBV10-3 and J usage is TRBJ2-7; D might be TRBD1 (6 bases). The CDR3 extends over 15 amino acids. Germline lookup yields CDR1 ENHRY and CDR2 SYGVKD. CDR3 DNA sequence: TGTGCCATCAGAAACATTAAACAGGGAACCTACAAGCAGTACTTC. Encoded protein: CAIRNIKQGTYKQYF.

This sequence joins TRBV7-6 and TRBJ2-1; 9 positions agree with TRBD2. In germline, CDR1 is SGHVS, CDR2 FNYEAQ. Trimming at V came to 1 base and at J to 3 bases, leaving 4 bases not matched to a gene. This CDR3 is 16 amino acids long. CDR3 in DNA: TGTGCCAGCAGCTTAGAGGCTAGCGGGATCTACAATGAGCAGTTCTTC. Protein: CASSLEASGIYNEQFF. The complete variable domain, with remaining parts taken from reference TRBV7-6 and TRBJ2-1, reads GAGVSQSPRYKVTKRGQDVALRCDPISGHVSLYWYRQALGQGPEFLTYFNYEAQQDKSGLPNDRFSAERPEGSISTLTIQRTEQRDSAMYRCASSLEASGIYNEQFFGPGTRLTVL.

This clonotype was recorded a few times. V is TRBV7-2 and J is TRBJ1-3; D gene unclear. CDR3 size: 14 residues. Per the germline V gene, CDR1 is SGHTA and CDR2 is FQGNSA. The V gene lost 3 bases and the J gene lost 0 bases, with 6 bases spanning the gap. CDR3 sequence reads: CASSLTHSGNTIYF. The CDR3 DNA follows: TGTGCCAGCAGCTTGACGCACTCTGGAAACACCATATATTTT.

This clonotype was found a few times. This chain joins TRBV2 and TRBJ2-4, with D hard to call. Trimming took 2 bases from V and 0 from J, leaving 8 bases between them. The CDR3 is 15 residues long. The germline V gene encodes CDR1 SNHLY and CDR2 FYNNEI. The CDR3 DNA sequence: TGTGCCAGCAGTGAAAAGTCCTTAGCCAAAAACATTCAGTACTTC. Protein: CASSEKSLAKNIQYF.

This clonotype has at least ten counts. The genes are TRBV10-3 and TRBJ2-5, with 10 positions matching TRBD1. CDR1 and CDR2 (germline): ENHRY, SYGVKD. J lost 6 bases, V lost 5 bases, and 12 bases had no gene match. The CDR3 is made up of 16 amino acids. As DNA, the CDR3 is TGTGCCATCAGTTTGACGGACAGGGGGGACTTGAAGACCCAGTACTTC. It is translated as CAISLTDRGDLKTQYF.

The gene calls are TRBV20-1 and TRBJ2-5; perhaps TRBD1 as D (5 bases). Germline loops: CDR1 DFQATT, CDR2 SNEGSKA (reference sequence). CDR3 length: 14 residues. V was trimmed by 1 base and J by 1 base, leaving 10 bases between them. The DNA of the CDR3 is TGCAGTGCTAGAGTGACAGTATCCCAAGAGACCCAGTACTTC. It translates to CSARVTVSQETQYF.

This clonotype was seen at least ten times. The chain is built from TRBV19 and TRBJ2-7, with D possibly being TRBD1 or TRBD2 (5 bases each). This CDR3 has 15 residues. Germline V gene lookup returns CDR1 LNHDA and CDR2 SQIVND (reference sequence). V lost 4 bases and J lost 3, with 16 bases in between. The CDR3 DNA sequence: TGTGCCAGTAGTAATGGGGCAGAGGGCAACTACGAGCAGTACTTC. Translating it yields CASSNGAEGNYEQYF.

This clonotype has ten or more counts. The V call is TRBV12-5, the J call TRBJ1-5; D is ambiguous. Trimming pared 3 bases from V and 2 bases from J, leaving 8 bases between. CDR1 is LGHNT, CDR2 FRNRAP, per germline. CDR3 size: 14 residues. Here the CDR3 DNA reads TGTGCTAGTGGTTTATCTGGGGGCAATCAGCCCCAGCATTTT. This gives the protein CASGLSGGNQPQHF.

This clonotype was detected ten times or more. The rearrangement uses TRBV12-3 or TRBV12-4 and TRBJ2-4, with no clear D. Trimming cost V 3 bases and J 3 bases, with 3 bases left between them. The CDR3 consists of 12 residues. CDR3 residues: CASSFGKNIQYF. CDR3 nucleotide sequence: TGTGCCAGCAGTTTCGGCAAAAACATTCAGTACTTC.

This clonotype was seen only a few times. The genes are TRBV6-2 or TRBV6-3 and TRBJ2-1, with D unclear. Germline CDR1 MNHEY, CDR2 SVGEGT. The CDR3 totals 11 residues. V was shortened by 4 bases and J by 10 bases, with 8 bases between the two germline ends. CDR3 protein: CASSSVEEQFF. Written as DNA, the CDR3 is TGTGCCAGCAGTTCCGTGGAGGAGCAGTTCTTC.

The chain couples TRBV6-2 or TRBV6-3 to TRBJ2-7, with D perhaps matching TRBD1 or TRBD2 (5 bases each). V gave up 0 bases and J gave up 5 bases, with 14 bases separating them. Germline CDR1 is MNHEY and CDR2 is SVGEGT. This CDR3 comprises 15 residues. The CDR3 reads CASSYSSRGRDEQYF. The CDR3 coding sequence is TGTGCCAGCAGTTACTCCTCGAGGGGTCGGGACGAGCAGTACTTC.

This clonotype was counted a few times. J is TRBJ2-2 and V is TRBV5-1; TRBD2 aligns across 14 bases. The CDR3 has 17 amino acids. The ends lost 0 bases at V and 6 bases at J; junction bases unmatched: 4. From germline, CDR1 is SGHRS and CDR2 YFSETQ. CDR3 residues: CASSLGLAGGPSGELFF. The CDR3 nucleotides read TGCGCCAGCAGCTTGGGACTAGCGGGAGGGCCGTCCGGGGAGCTGTTTTTT.

The chain has TRBV5-1 and TRBJ2-7; 7 bases are a match to TRBD1. The CDR3 runs 15 residues. Germline values: CDR1 SGHRS, CDR2 YFSETQ. Trimming cost V 0 bases and J 2 bases; bases outside gene matches: 5. The CDR3 loop reads CASSLGVGTAYEQYV. CDR3 nucleotides: TGCGCCAGCAGCTTGGGGGTCGGGACAGCCTACGAGCAGTACGTC.

This clonotype came up a few times. The chain recombines TRBV7-2 with TRBJ2-7; 8 bases agree with TRBD2. CDR1 SGHTA and CDR2 FQGNSA come from the germline V gene. This CDR3 contains 13 residues. V was pared by 5 bases and J by 5 bases, with 5 bases of the junction left unmatched. The CDR3 reads CASSDGGVHEQYF. DNA for the CDR3: TGTGCCAGCAGCGACGGGGGGGTCCACGAGCAGTACTTC.

A few counts support this clonotype. The chain uses TRBV7-9 and TRBJ2-6, with D uncertain. Trimming pared 9 bases from V and 0 bases from J, leaving 9 bases between. The CDR3 loop spans 14 amino acids. Germline CDR1 SEHNR, CDR2 FQNEAQ (reference sequence). CDR3 sequence: CASASDSGANVLTF. CDR3 DNA sequence: TGTGCCAGTGCCAGCGACTCTGGGGCCAACGTCCTGACTTTC.

The table lists this clonotype with many counts. The J gene is TRBJ2-1, the V gene TRBV20-1; TRBD2 aligns across 10 bases. The length of the CDR3 is 16 residues. The trim removed 1 base at V and 6 bases at J, leaving 9 bases unmatched. Germline V CDR1 and CDR2: DFQATT, SNEGSKA (reference sequence). The CDR3 protein is CSARGLTSGLINEQFF. The CDR3, as DNA: TGCAGTGCTAGAGGACTGACTAGCGGGCTGATCAATGAGCAGTTCTTC.

This clonotype has at least ten counts. The chain is built from TRBV7-2 and TRBJ2-2; 8 bases are a match to TRBD2. Germline-derived CDR1 and CDR2 are SGHTA and FQGNSA. With 5 bases clipped from V and 4 bases from J, the junction kept 9 bases outside the gene matches. There are 16 residues in the CDR3. CDR3 DNA: TGTGCCAGCAGCCCCACTAGCGGCCGACTCACCGGGGAGCTGTTTTTT. It encodes CASSPTSGRLTGELFF.

The chain has TRBV27 and TRBJ2-3; D is possibly TRBD1 (6 bases). CDR1 and CDR2 from the germline V gene are MNHEY and SMNVEV (reference sequence). Trimming cost V 7 bases and J 6 bases, with 29 bases left between them. The CDR3 contains 18 residues. This CDR3 reads CASKTGIRGLNVNDTQYF. The CDR3 DNA sequence: TGTGCCAGCAAGACGGGGATCAGGGGTCTGAACGTAAACGATACGCAGTATTTT.

This clonotype was counted many times. DNA for the CDR3: TGTGCCAGCAGTGAAGACAGGGGGAGCTCCTACGAGCAGTACTTC. Translated: CASSEDRGSSYEQYF. The rearrangement links TRBV28 to TRBJ2-7; TRBD1 aligns across 9 bases. The CDR3 is 15 amino acids. The germline V gene encodes CDR1 MDHEN and CDR2 SYDVKM. With V trimmed by 5 bases and J by 0 bases, 5 bases remained unmatched.

The J gene is TRBJ2-1, the V gene TRBV12-3 or TRBV12-4; D is possibly TRBD2 (6 bases). V lost 2 bases and J lost 12, with 11 bases in between. This CDR3 contains 12 residues. The CDR3 sequence: CASSLRGGGQFF. As DNA, the CDR3 is TGTGCCAGCAGTTTAAGGGGAGGTGGGCAGTTCTTC.

The CDR3 DNA reads TGTGCCAGCACCCCGGGCAAAGATACGCAGTATTTT. Translated, it gives CASTPGKDTQYF. This chain connects TRBV12-3 or TRBV12-4 to TRBJ2-3; D remains ambiguous. V lost 7 bases and J lost 5, with 10 bases in between. This CDR3 is built from 12 residues.

This rearrangement joins TRBV11-2 to TRBJ2-7, with 7 bases fitting TRBD1. Looked up from germline, CDR1 is SGHAT and CDR2 is FQNNGV. V lost 1 base to trimming and J lost 3 bases; unmatched junction nucleotides: 6. The CDR3 is made up of 15 amino acids. The CDR3 nucleotides are TGTGCCAGCAGCTTAGTTGGGACAGACCTCTACGAGCAGTACGTC. It translates to CASSLVGTDLYEQYV.

The chain joins TRBV6-2 or TRBV6-3 to TRBJ1-5, with TRBD1 matching 12 bases. The CDR3 runs to 17 residues. The V gene end was trimmed by 2 bases and the J gene end by 1 base; junction bases not matched to a gene: 3. Per germline, CDR1 MNHEY and CDR2 SVGEGT. CDR3 residues: CASSYGTGGWSNQPQHF. The DNA for the CDR3 is TGTGCCAGCAGTTACGGGACAGGGGGCTGGAGCAATCAGCCCCAGCATTTT.

This clonotype was found many times. J is TRBJ2-7 and V is TRBV28; weak D call: TRBD2 (5 bases). Between the trimmed V and J ends, which lost 5 bases and 4 bases, there was a span of 15 bases. The germline CDR1 and CDR2 sequences are MDHEN and SYDVKM. CDR3 size: 14 residues. The CDR3 DNA sequence: TGTGCCAGCAGTATACCCCCAGCGGAATACGAGCAGTACTTC. Its translation: CASSIPPAEYEQYF.